The 32 T cell receptor beta chains in this list originate from one sample, sequenced in a study of T-cell reconstitution after alpha-beta-depleted transplantation in children. Molecular barcoding with unique molecular identifiers was used for the TCRbeta library. TCRdb passed the PCR reads through MiXCR, listing each CDR3 protein once. The table lists more than 75,000 distinct CDR3 sequences, 20% to 30% of them singletons. Source: PBMCs, taken before TCRalphabeta/CD19-depleted stem cell transplant. These receptors were taken from a boy between 2 and 15 years old with acute lymphoblastic leukemia, due to receive a stem cell transplant.

The rearrangement joins TRBV15 to TRBJ1-6; TRBD1 is a possible D gene (5 bases). CDR3 size: 15 residues. Germline loops: CDR1 LNHNV, CDR2 YYDKDF (reference sequence). Between the trimmed V and J ends, which lost 0 bases and 10 bases, there was a span of 13 bases. In DNA, the CDR3 is TGTGCCACCAGCAGAGAATACTGGGGGAAATCACCCCTCCACTTT. It translates to CATSREYWGKSPLHF.

This clonotype was seen many times. The CDR3 DNA reads as TGCAGGGCGGCCGCCCACAGCAGAAATGAGCAGTTCTTC. Encoded protein: CRAAAHSRNEQFF. The chain combines TRBV20-1 with TRBJ2-1; no firm D call. The CDR3 has 13 residues. Germline lookup yields CDR1 DFQATT and CDR2 SNEGSKA (reference sequence).

This clonotype was recorded at least ten times. V usage is TRBV20-1 and J usage is TRBJ2-2, with D uncertain. Germline V gene lookup returns CDR1 DFQATT and CDR2 SNEGSKA (reference sequence). The CDR3 contains 14 residues. Trimming took 7 bases from V and 4 from J, leaving 16 bases between them. The CDR3 DNA follows: TGCAGTGGGGAATCGAGAGCCGGCACCGGGGAGCTGTTTTTT. Translated, it gives CSGESRAGTGELFF.

This clonotype turned up a few times. This sequence joins TRBV27 and TRBJ1-3; D not resolved. The CDR3 contains 15 residues. CDR1 and CDR2 (germline): MNHEY, SMNVEV (reference sequence). V was trimmed by 7 bases and J by 0 bases, leaving 13 bases between them. The CDR3 DNA follows: TGTGCCAGCAAAAGGACGGCGAGCTCTGGAAACACCATATATTTT. This sequence encodes CASKRTASSGNTIYF.

This clonotype has at least ten counts. This chain links TRBV20-1 with TRBJ1-1; the D is unclear. The CDR3 length is 12 residues. Per germline, CDR1 DFQATT and CDR2 SNEGSKA (reference sequence). V gave up 1 base and J gave up 6 bases, with 9 bases separating them. The CDR3 DNA is TGCAGTGCTAGAGGGGAACACGCTGAAGCTTTCTTT. This sequence encodes CSARGEHAEAFF.

V gene TRBV20-1 combines with J gene TRBJ2-1, with 11 nucleotides matching TRBD2. Germline lookup yields CDR1 DFQATT and CDR2 SNEGSKA (reference sequence). The CDR3 runs 14 residues. The CDR3 protein is CSSGTSGGAVEQFF. CDR3 bases: TGCAGCTCTGGGACTAGCGGAGGGGCCGTGGAGCAGTTCTTC.

Ten or more counts support this clonotype. V and J are TRBV12-3 or TRBV12-4 and TRBJ2-1; D not certain. This CDR3 comprises 15 residues. The V end lost 3 bases, the J end lost 5 bases, and 14 bases lay between the germline ends. The CDR3, as DNA: TGTGCCAGCAGTTTTACGCGGAGTACCCACAATGAGCAGTTCTTC. Translation: CASSFTRSTHNEQFF.

The table lists this clonotype with a few counts. V is TRBV4-1 and J is TRBJ2-7; 7 bases are a match to TRBD1. CDR1 and CDR2 (germline): MGHRA, YSYEKL. CDR3 size: 14 residues. With V trimmed by 5 bases and J by 1 base, 5 bases remained unmatched. The CDR3 DNA is TGCGCCAGCAGCTATAGACAGGGATCCTACGAGCAGTACTTC. It specifies CASSYRQGSYEQYF.

This clonotype was seen more than once but under ten times. The CDR3 protein is CASSQGLVPRADNEQFF. CDR3 nucleotides: TGCGCCAGCAGCCAAGGTTTGGTCCCCAGGGCAGACAATGAGCAGTTCTTC. This chain uses TRBV4-1 with TRBJ2-1; weak D call: TRBD1 (5 bases). The CDR3 extends over 17 amino acids. Trimming shortened V by 1 base and J by 5 bases, and 18 bases separated the two germline ends. Per the germline V gene, CDR1 is MGHRA and CDR2 is YSYEKL.

This clonotype has only a few counts. This sequence joins TRBV9 and TRBJ2-5, with D perhaps TRBD1 (6 bases). Germline lookup yields CDR1 SGDLS and CDR2 YYNGEE. The CDR3 extends over 14 amino acids. V lost 3 bases, J lost 2 bases, and 11 bases lay in between. Here the CDR3 reads CASSASGQQETQYF. CDR3 DNA sequence: TGTGCCAGCAGCGCCTCGGGACAACAAGAGACCCAGTACTTC.

The CDR3 nucleotides are TGTGCCAGCAGCTTTAGAGGAGGGCGGGCGGAAGAGCAGTTCTTC. The encoded protein is CASSFRGGRAEEQFF. The J gene is TRBJ2-1, the V gene TRBV11-2; TRBD2 is a possible D gene (6 bases). V lost 3 bases to trimming and J lost 10 bases, with 19 bases between them. The length of the CDR3 is 15 residues. Germline CDR1 SGHAT, CDR2 FQNNGV.

CDR3: CASSPGAETQYF. CDR3 in DNA: TGTGCCAGCTCACCAGGGGCGGAGACCCAGTACTTC. V usage is TRBV18 and J usage is TRBJ2-5; possible D gene TRBD1, 5 bases. The CDR3 covers 12 residues. Per germline, CDR1 KGHSH and CDR2 LQKENI. The V gene lost 2 bases and the J gene lost 5 bases, with 6 bases spanning the gap.

This clonotype was seen more than once but under ten times. V and J are TRBV10-3 and TRBJ2-2; D gene uncertain. The V gene's germline CDR1 is ENHRY and CDR2 SYGVKD. Trimming shortened V by 5 bases and J by 9 bases, and 10 bases separated the two germline ends. The CDR3 contains 12 residues. The CDR3 coding sequence is TGTGCCATCAGTCCAAGCGACCGGGAGCTGTTTTTT. It codes for CAISPSDRELFF.

The rearrangement joins TRBV12-3 or TRBV12-4 to TRBJ2-5, with no clear D. The CDR3 covers 14 residues. Trimming took 5 bases from V and 2 from J, leaving 12 bases between them. The CDR3 here is CASSTPQLQETQYF. CDR3 coding DNA: TGTGCCAGCAGTACCCCGCAGTTACAAGAGACCCAGTACTTC.

A few counts support this clonotype. V and J are TRBV5-6 and TRBJ2-7; D gene uncertain. The CDR3 totals 13 residues. V lost 2 bases to trimming and J lost 4 bases, with 10 bases between them. Germline V gene lookup returns CDR1 SGHDT and CDR2 YYEEEE. The CDR3 coding sequence is TGTGCCAGCAGCTTAGAACAGCCATACGAGCAGTACTTC. Its translation is CASSLEQPYEQYF.

This chain joins TRBV29-1 and TRBJ2-7; possibly TRBD1 for D (6 bases). The V gene lost 0 bases and the J gene lost 4 bases, with 7 bases spanning the gap. CDR3 length equals 12 residues. Germline CDR1 reads SQVTM; CDR2 reads ANQGSEA. Here the CDR3 reads CSVEEGGYEQYF. The CDR3 bases are TGCAGCGTTGAAGAAGGGGGTTACGAGCAGTACTTC.

This clonotype was recorded a few times. The gene calls are TRBV7-8 and TRBJ2-3, with TRBD2 identical over 8 bases. V lost 0 bases, J lost 0 bases, and 8 bases stayed unmatched. In germline, CDR1 is SGHVS, CDR2 FQNEAQ. The CDR3 contains 18 residues. The CDR3 coding sequence is TGTGCCAGCAGCTTAGCCCTAACTAGCGGAGGGAGCACAGATACGCAGTATTTT. Amino acids: CASSLALTSGGSTDTQYF. The full variable domain, completed using reference TRBV7-8 and TRBJ2-3, is GAGVSQSPRYKVAKRGQDVALRCDPISGHVSLFWYQQALGQGPEFLTYFQNEAQLDKSGLPSDRFFAERPEGSVSTLKIQRTQQEDSAVYLCASSLALTSGGSTDTQYFGPGTRLTVL.

The sample holds many counts of this clonotype. The genes are TRBV20-1 and TRBJ1-1, with 12 bases that match TRBD1. J was trimmed by 11 bases and V by 0 bases; bases with no gene match: 19. Germline lookup yields CDR1 DFQATT and CDR2 SNEGSKA (reference sequence). The CDR3 runs to 18 residues. CDR3 sequence (DNA): TGCAGTGCTAGAGACTGGAGGGACCGGGACAGGGGGCTTGTCAGGGCTTTCTTT. This sequence encodes CSARDWRDRDRGLVRAFF.

The chain recombines TRBV28 with TRBJ2-5; TRBD2 is a possible D gene (6 bases). The CDR3 has 15 residues. Germline V gives CDR1 MDHEN, CDR2 SYDVKM. V lost 3 bases and J 6 bases, leaving 17 bases between the germline ends. The CDR3 DNA sequence: TGTGCCAGCAGTTTGGCGCGCGGAGGGATGAAGACCCAGTACTTC. It specifies CASSLARGGMKTQYF.

This clonotype has at least ten counts. The chain combines TRBV5-6 with TRBJ2-3; no clear D. The CDR3 is 14 amino acids. Germline V lookup: CDR1 SGHDT, CDR2 YYEEEE. V lost 7 bases and J lost 4, with 16 bases in between. The CDR3 is CASLQLSRADTQYF. CDR3 in DNA: TGTGCCAGCCTACAATTATCAAGGGCAGATACGCAGTATTTT.

This clonotype was seen many times. V is TRBV28 and J is TRBJ1-1; D is undetermined. Trimming took 5 bases from V and 2 from J, leaving 15 bases between them. This CDR3 comprises 15 residues. Germline values: CDR1 MDHEN, CDR2 SYDVKM. The CDR3 here is CASSPTYPGNTEAFF. The CDR3 coding sequence is TGTGCCAGCAGTCCTACCTACCCAGGTAACACTGAAGCTTTCTTT.

The chain has TRBV6-4 and TRBJ2-2; weak D call: TRBD2 (6 bases). The CDR3 totals 16 residues. CDR1 and CDR2 (germline): MRHNA, SNTAGT. Trimming left V 6 bases short and J 2 bases short, with 16 bases between. The CDR3 sequence: CASRGLQSPNTGELFF. DNA for the CDR3: TGTGCCAGCAGGGGACTCCAAAGCCCTAACACCGGGGAGCTGTTTTTT.

A remark on this clonotype: One end of the junction fails to match germline, which may point to a read error. This chain links TRBV7-8 with TRBJ2-2; D perhaps matches TRBD2 (6 bases). Germline V lookup: CDR1 SGHVS, CDR2 FQNEAQ. This CDR3 is 14 amino acids long. In nucleotides, the CDR3 is TGTGCCACCAGCCCACGGGGGTACACCGGGGAGCTGTTTTTT. It translates to CATSPRGYTGELFF.

This clonotype was recorded at least ten times. This chain uses TRBV20-1 with TRBJ2-7; 7 bases agree with TRBD2. There are 12 residues in the CDR3. The V gene's germline CDR1 is DFQATT and CDR2 SNEGSKA (reference sequence). V trimming: 0 bases; J trimming: 4 bases; junction bases outside the gene matches: 0. CDR3 amino acids: CSAREREYEQYF. For the CDR3, the DNA is TGCAGTGCTAGAGAGCGGGAGTACGAGCAGTACTTC.

The table lists this clonotype with a few counts. V usage is TRBV20-1 and J usage is TRBJ2-1, with TRBD1 identical over 8 bases. Germline V gene sequence: CDR1 DFQATT, CDR2 SNEGSKA (reference sequence). Trimming cost V 3 bases and J 10 bases; bases outside gene matches: 14. The CDR3 extends over 15 amino acids. The CDR3 is CSASLGQGLPREQFF. CDR3 coding DNA: TGCAGTGCTAGTCTAGGACAGGGACTTCCTCGAGAGCAGTTCTTC.

The rearrangement uses TRBV28 and TRBJ2-3, with D possibly matching TRBD2 (6 bases). The CDR3 totals 15 residues. Looked up from germline, CDR1 is MDHEN and CDR2 is SYDVKM. The ends were cut back, 6 bases at V and 2 bases at J, with 15 bases in the middle. The CDR3 region is CASRDYSAPTDTQYF. CDR3 nucleotides: TGTGCCAGCAGGGACTACTCGGCCCCCACAGATACGCAGTATTTT.

This clonotype showed up just a few times. The V gene is TRBV10-3, the J gene TRBJ1-5; TRBD1 matches at 7 bases. CDR1 is ENHRY, CDR2 SYGVKD, per germline. The CDR3 extends over 14 amino acids. J gave up 8 bases and V 1 base, and 5 bases lay outside the gene matches. The chain's CDR3 is CAISEWAQGEPQHF. CDR3 bases: TGTGCCATCAGTGAGTGGGCTCAGGGGGAGCCCCAGCATTTT.

This chain uses TRBV28 with TRBJ2-7; D is possibly TRBD1 or TRBD2 (5 bases each). This CDR3 contains 13 residues. Germline-derived CDR1 and CDR2 are MDHEN and SYDVKM. The V end was cut by 5 bases, the J end by 5 bases, with 13 bases between. CDR3 residues: CASSGTARDEQYF. The DNA for the CDR3 is TGTGCCAGCAGTGGGACGGCGAGGGACGAGCAGTACTTC.

The sample holds many counts of this clonotype. The chain joins TRBV12-3 or TRBV12-4 to TRBJ1-1, with D unclear. V gave up 3 bases and J gave up 4 bases, with 6 bases separating them. The CDR3 is 12 amino acids. The chain's CDR3 is CASSFSGTEAFF. The CDR3 DNA follows: TGTGCCAGCAGTTTTAGCGGCACTGAAGCTTTCTTT.

This clonotype has a handful of counts. V and J are TRBV4-1 and TRBJ2-7; weak D call: TRBD2 (5 bases). Trimming removed 0 bases at V and 2 bases at J, with 11 bases between. The CDR3 sequence is 15 residues long. Germline assignment: CDR1 MGHRA and CDR2 YSYEKL. The CDR3 nucleotides read TGCGCCAGCAGCCAAGATGCGGCGGGCACCTACGAGCAGTACTTC. This codes for CASSQDAAGTYEQYF.

The J gene is TRBJ1-1, the V gene TRBV28, with 10 bases aligning to TRBD1. V lost 2 bases to trimming and J lost 0 bases; unmatched junction nucleotides: 6. The CDR3 contains 17 residues. The V gene's germline CDR1 is MDHEN and CDR2 SYDVKM. Written as DNA, the CDR3 is TGTGCCAGCAGTTTACTGGGGACAGGGGATTTGAACACTGAAGCTTTCTTT. Protein: CASSLLGTGDLNTEAFF. The entire variable domain, with the rest obtained from reference TRBV28 and TRBJ1-1, is as follows: DVKVTQSSRYLVKRTGEKVFLECVQDMDHENMFWYRQDPGLGLRLIYFSYDVKMKEKGDIPEGYSVSREKKERFSLILESASTNQTSMYLCASSLLGTGDLNTEAFFGQGTRLTVV.

This chain joins TRBV20-1 and TRBJ1-1; TRBD1 might be the D (6 bases). Germline V lookup: CDR1 DFQATT, CDR2 SNEGSKA (reference sequence). The germline V and J ends were trimmed by 5 bases and 5 bases, with 18 bases remaining between them. There are 14 residues in the CDR3. The CDR3 nucleotides are TGCAGTGCTGGGAGGGGGGGGAAAGGGACTGAAGCTTTCTTT. Translation gives CSAGRGGKGTEAFF.